The sequence of this TCR beta chain was determined in a study of cytomegalovirus exposure and HLA in healthy donors. Study conclusions and caveats: Upon later analysis, HLA-associated TCR beta chains proved more clonally expanded than other, equally common chains.

Comments on this clone: Its antigen is undetermined.

Germline V gene sequence: CDR1 SGHDT, CDR2 YYEEEE. This CDR3 has 13 amino acids. The V gene lost 0 bases and the J gene lost 4 bases, with 7 bases spanning the gap. With 60 Vbeta and 13 Jbeta primers, the PCR was carried out. Libraries were prepared by immunoSEQ multiplex PCR; TCRdb keeps only in-frame clonotypes and omits some of them. The sample has 100,000 or so clones; around 75% are singletons. The chain recombines TRBV5-6 with TRBJ2-5; D is uncertain. The specimen was PBMCs. This TCR was sampled from a woman between 18 and 29 years old in good health and CMV-seropositive. The CDR3 nucleotides are TGTGCCAGCAGCTTGGTAGAGCGAGAGACCCAGTACTTC. Its translation is CASSLVERETQYF.